This TCR beta chain was documented in a study of blood T cell repertoires in COVID-19. Looking at the study overall: Spain, Italy and the United States supplied samples that represented acute and convalescent COVID-19.

As originally analysed: Estimation of nucleated cell counts was performed using reference gene primer amplification. Data came from immunoSEQ multiplex PCR; TCRdb stores just in-frame clones and leaves some out. For V, J and clone size, that table is used; D and trimming come from the DNA. This sample has under 300,000 clones, with around 89% found just once. The ends lost 7 bases at V and 0 bases at J; junction bases unmatched: 13. In germline, CDR1 is MGHRA, CDR2 YSYEKL. This CDR3 contains 17 residues. What was sequenced was PBMCs or T cells enriched from blood (not recorded which). The chain couples TRBV4-1 to TRBJ1-1, with 8 bases matching TRBD1. The receptor was isolated from a woman aged 18-30 years who had recovered from COVID-19. CDR3 in DNA: TGCGCCAGCAATCATCAGAGGCAGGGGGCAATGAACACTGAAGCTTTCTTT. Translated: CASNHQRQGAMNTEAFF.